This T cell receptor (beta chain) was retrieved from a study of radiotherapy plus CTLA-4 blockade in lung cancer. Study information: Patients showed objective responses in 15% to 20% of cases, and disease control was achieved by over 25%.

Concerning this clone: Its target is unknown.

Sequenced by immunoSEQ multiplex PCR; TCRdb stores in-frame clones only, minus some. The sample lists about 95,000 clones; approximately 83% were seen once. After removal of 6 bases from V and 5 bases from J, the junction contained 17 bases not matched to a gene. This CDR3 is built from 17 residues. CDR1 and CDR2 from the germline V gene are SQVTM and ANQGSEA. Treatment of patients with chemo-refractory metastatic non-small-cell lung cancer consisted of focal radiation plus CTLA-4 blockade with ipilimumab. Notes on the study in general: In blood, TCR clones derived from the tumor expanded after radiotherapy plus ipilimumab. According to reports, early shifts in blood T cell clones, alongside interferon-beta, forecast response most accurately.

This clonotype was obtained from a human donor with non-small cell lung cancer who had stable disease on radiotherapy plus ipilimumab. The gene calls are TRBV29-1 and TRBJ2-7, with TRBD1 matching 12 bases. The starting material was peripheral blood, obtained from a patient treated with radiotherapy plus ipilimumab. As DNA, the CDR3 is TGCAGCGTAGCGCATTTTATACCGGGACAGGGGGCCAACGAGCAGTACTTC. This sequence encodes CSVAHFIPGQGANEQYF.